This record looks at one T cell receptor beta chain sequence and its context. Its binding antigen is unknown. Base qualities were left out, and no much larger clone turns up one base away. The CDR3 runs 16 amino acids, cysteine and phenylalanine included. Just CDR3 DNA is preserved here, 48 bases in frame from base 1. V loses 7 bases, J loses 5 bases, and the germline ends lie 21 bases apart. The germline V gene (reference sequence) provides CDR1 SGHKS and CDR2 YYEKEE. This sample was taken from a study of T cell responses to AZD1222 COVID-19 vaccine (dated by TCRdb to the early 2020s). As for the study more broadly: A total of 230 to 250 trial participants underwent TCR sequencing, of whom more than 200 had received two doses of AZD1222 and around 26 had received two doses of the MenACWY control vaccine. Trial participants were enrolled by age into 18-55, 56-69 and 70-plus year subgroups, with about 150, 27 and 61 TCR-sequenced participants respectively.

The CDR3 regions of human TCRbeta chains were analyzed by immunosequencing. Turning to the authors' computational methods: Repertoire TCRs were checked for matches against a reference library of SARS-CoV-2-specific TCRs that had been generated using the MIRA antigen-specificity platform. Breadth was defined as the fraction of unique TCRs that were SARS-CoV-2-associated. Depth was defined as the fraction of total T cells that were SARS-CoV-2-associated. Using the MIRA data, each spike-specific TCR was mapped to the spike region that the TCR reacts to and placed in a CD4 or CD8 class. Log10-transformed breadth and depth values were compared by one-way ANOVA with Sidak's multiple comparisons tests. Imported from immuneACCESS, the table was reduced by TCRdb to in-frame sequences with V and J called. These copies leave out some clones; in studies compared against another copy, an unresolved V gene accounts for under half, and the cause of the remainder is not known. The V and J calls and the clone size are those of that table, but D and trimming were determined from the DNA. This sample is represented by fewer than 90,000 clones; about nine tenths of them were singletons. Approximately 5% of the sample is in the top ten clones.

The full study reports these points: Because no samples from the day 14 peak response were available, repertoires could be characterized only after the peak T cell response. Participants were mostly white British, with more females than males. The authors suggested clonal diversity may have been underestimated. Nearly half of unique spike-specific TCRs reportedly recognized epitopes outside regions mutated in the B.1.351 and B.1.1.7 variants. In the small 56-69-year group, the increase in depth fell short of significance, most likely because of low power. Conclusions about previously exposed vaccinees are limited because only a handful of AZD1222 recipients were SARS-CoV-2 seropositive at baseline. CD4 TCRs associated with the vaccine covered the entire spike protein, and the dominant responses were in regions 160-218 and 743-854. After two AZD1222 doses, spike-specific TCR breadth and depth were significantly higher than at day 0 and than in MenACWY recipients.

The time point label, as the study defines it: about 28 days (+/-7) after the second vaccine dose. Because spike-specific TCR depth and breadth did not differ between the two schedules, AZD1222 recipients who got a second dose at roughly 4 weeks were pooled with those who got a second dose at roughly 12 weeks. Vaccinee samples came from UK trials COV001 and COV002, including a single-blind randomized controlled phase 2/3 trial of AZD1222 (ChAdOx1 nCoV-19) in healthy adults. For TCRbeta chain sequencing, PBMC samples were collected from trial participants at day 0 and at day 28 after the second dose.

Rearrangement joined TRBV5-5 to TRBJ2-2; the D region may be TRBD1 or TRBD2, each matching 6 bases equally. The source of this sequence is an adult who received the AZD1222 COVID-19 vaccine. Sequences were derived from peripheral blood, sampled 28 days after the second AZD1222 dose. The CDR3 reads CASVLIGRGDTGELFF. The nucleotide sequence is TGTGCCAGCGTTTTGATCGGTAGGGGGGATACCGGGGAGCTGTTTTTT.